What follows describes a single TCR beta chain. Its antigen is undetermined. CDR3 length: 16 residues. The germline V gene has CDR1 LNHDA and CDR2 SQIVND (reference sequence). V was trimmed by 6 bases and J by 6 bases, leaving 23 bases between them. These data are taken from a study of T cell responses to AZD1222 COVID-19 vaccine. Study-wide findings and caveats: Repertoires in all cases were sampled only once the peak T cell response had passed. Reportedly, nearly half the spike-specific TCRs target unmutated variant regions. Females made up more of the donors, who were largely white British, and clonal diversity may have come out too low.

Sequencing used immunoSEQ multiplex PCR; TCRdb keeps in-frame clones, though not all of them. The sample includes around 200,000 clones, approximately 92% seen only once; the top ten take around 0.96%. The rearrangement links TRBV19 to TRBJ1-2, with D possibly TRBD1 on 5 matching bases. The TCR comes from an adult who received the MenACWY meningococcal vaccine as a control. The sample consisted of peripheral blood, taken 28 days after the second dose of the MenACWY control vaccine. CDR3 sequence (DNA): TGTGCCAGTAGGCCCGGAGGTCGGGGACGCCTGGATGGCTACACCTTC. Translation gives CASRPGGRGRLDGYTF.